What follows describes a single TCR beta chain. No antigen is known for it. Base-call qualities are not available, and no considerably larger clone is one nucleotide away. The data belong to a study of lymphopenia after photon versus proton radiotherapy (dated 2019 in TCRdb). About the full investigation: The immunological effects of photon versus proton radiation therapy were compared in patients with gastrointestinal tumors who developed high-grade lymphopenia. The cohort comprised 20 to 25 patients with gastrointestinal tumors who received either photon or proton therapy and then developed lymphopenia. The study aimed to characterize how the two radiation modalities differ in their impact on the immune system. The investigation overall reported the following: The survival association was examined only in patients who died, and the authors described better survival with proton therapy as a possibility, not as a demonstrated result. During treatment, patients who received proton therapy stayed relatively stable, whereas patients who received photon therapy lost naive T cells and TCR diversity and gained effector/memory populations. Once the lymphocyte count had reached its nadir, the repertoires of photon-treated patients showed oligoclonal expansion, particularly of CD8+ Temra cells, and this expansion drove the decline in diversity. Among patients across the cohort who died, overall survival time showed an inverse correlation with a larger post-nadir drop in TCR diversity.

Libraries were constructed by the immunoSEQ multiplex PCR assay. Deep sequencing of rearranged TCR beta loci, alongside multiparametric flow cytometry, was used to profile T cell repertoires. The source is immuneACCESS, and TCRdb retained only in-frame sequences with V and J called. Part of the clones is not carried over; for the studies checked, unresolved V genes explain less than half of this, and the remainder is unexplained. For this sample the table gives 30,000 to 40,000 clones, of which 80% to 95% were detected only once. The top ten constitute about 16% of the sample. The germline V gene gives CDR1 as WSHSY and CDR2 as SAAADI. Relative to germline, V is 7 bases shorter and J is 7 bases shorter, with 17 bases between their ends. The CDR3 covers 13 residues, taking in both the cysteine and the phenylalanine. Kept here is only the CDR3 DNA, which spans 39 bases and is read in frame from base 1.

This TCR came from a man in his sixties with cholangiocarcinoma. The material was peripheral blood, obtained from a patient treated with photon-based radiotherapy. This chain joins TRBV10-2 to TRBJ2-7; the D gene is perhaps TRBD1, on 6 matching bases. The sequence in DNA is TGCGCCAGCATTCGAAAATCAGGGGCTGAGCAGTACTTC. It is translated as CASIRKSGAEQYF.